The T cell receptor beta chain under discussion was sequenced for a study of identical twins. The study's findings and limits: The study found excess low generation probability among twin-shared out-of-frame alpha sequences. Partly confounded zero-insertion analyses could result from invariant MAIT and iNKT cells. Fewer insertions were carried by abundant cord blood beta clonotypes, but none was seen in memory repertoires.

This clonotype was counted between two and nine times. Its matching antigen is unknown. V lost 2 bases, J lost 3 bases, and 13 bases lay in between. CDR1 and CDR2 (germline): DFQATT, SNEGSKA (reference sequence). The CDR3 has 15 amino acids. TCRdb itself ran the 5' RACE reads through MiXCR, one entry per CDR3 protein. The data hold more than 400,000 distinct CDR3 sequences, with 13% to 15% observed a single time. These same data were also listed under a study on yellow fever vaccine responses in identical twins. That paper notes: Twins' T cell vaccine responses reportedly looked partly convergent, partly personalized.

Sequenced input: CD4+ T cells sorted from blood. The sequence came from a woman aged 18-29 years in good health. This sequence joins TRBV20-1 and TRBJ2-2; D might be TRBD1 (6 bases). The CDR3, as DNA: TGCAGTGCTAGAAGGGCAGGGGTGGACACCGGGGAGCTGTTTTTT. It translates to CSARRAGVDTGELFF.